These T cell receptor beta chains were read from a single sample in a study of blood T cell repertoires in COVID-19. TCRdb's table, derived via immunoSEQ multiplex PCR, lists solely in-frame clones and lacks some. The repertoire holds about 200,000 clones, approximately 86% seen once, with roughly 0.69% in the top ten. What was sequenced was peripheral blood. These receptors came from a man aged 35 to 55 with acute or convalescent COVID-19. CDR3s include the opening cysteine and the closing phenylalanine or tryptophan. D genes are given only for firm matches. Clone size, where shown, is once, few, many, or a class for clones that have expanded.

abundance	d_gene	j_gene	v_gene	CDR3nt	CDR3aa
NA	NA	TRBJ2-3	TRBV4-1	TGCGCCAGCAGCCAAGGAACAGGGTTCACAGATACGCAGTATTTT	CASSQGTGFTDTQYF
NA	TRBD2	TRBJ2-5	TRBV4-3	TGCGCCAGCAGCCAGTGGACTAGCGGGACCTCCCGGGAGACCCAGTACTTC	CASSQWTSGTSRETQYF
NA	TRBD1	TRBJ2-7	TRBV28	TGTGCCAGCAGTTTATCCCAGGGGGAAACAGGAGAGCAGTACTTC	CASSLSQGETGEQYF
NA	NA	TRBJ2-1	TRBV7-3	TGTGCCAGCAGCCTAGGCAATGAGCAGTTCTTC	CASSLGNEQFF
NA	NA	TRBJ1-2	TRBV18	TGTGCCAGCTCACCGGAGACCCTAGGCTATGGCTACACCTTC	CASSPETLGYGYTF
few	NA	TRBJ1-2	TRBV19	TGTGCCAGTAGTATAGTTTGGACTTCTAACTATGGCTACACCTTC	CASSIVWTSNYGYTF
once	NA	TRBJ2-1	TRBV19	TGTGCCAGTAGTATGGGGAGTTCCTACAATGAGCAGTTCTTC	CASSMGSSYNEQFF
NA	NA	TRBJ2-2	TRBV7-9	TGTGCCAGCAGCTTAAGGGGTCTGGGCACCGGGGAGCTGTTTTTT	CASSLRGLGTGELFF
NA	TRBD1	TRBJ1-1	TRBV11-2	TGTGCCAGCAGCTTCCACAGGGGGAAAACTGAAGCTTTCTTT	CASSFHRGKTEAFF
NA	NA	TRBJ1-5	TRBV7-9	TGTGCCAGCAGCCAATTTAATCAGCCCCAGCATTTT	CASSQFNQPQHF
NA	NA	TRBJ2-3	TRBV9	TGTGCCAGCAGCGTAGGTGGAGGTGCCACAGATACGCAGTATTTT	CASSVGGGATDTQYF
NA	NA	TRBJ2-7	TRBV28	TGTGCCAGCAGTTTAGGGGGTTCATGGGGAGGAACCTACGAGCAGTACTTC	CASSLGGSWGGTYEQYF
NA	TRBD1	TRBJ1-2	TRBV7-9	TGTGCCAGCAGCCCCTCGGAGAGGGGGCATGGCTACACCTTC	CASSPSERGHGYTF
NA	TRBD2	TRBJ2-1	TRBV6-2/TRBV6-3	TGTGCCAGCAGCCAAACGATACTAGCGGAAGAGCAGTTCTTC	CASSQTILAEEQFF
NA	TRBD1	TRBJ1-5	TRBV7-2	TGTGCCAGCAGCTTGGGGACAGGGAGTTCGCGGCCCCAGCATTTT	CASSLGTGSSRPQHF
once	NA	TRBJ1-1	TRBV19	TGTGCCAGTAGTATAGGAGCCAGGGCCACTGAAGCTTTCTTT	CASSIGARATEAFF
NA	NA	TRBJ2-3	TRBV7-3	TGTGCCAGCAGCTCCCACAGGCATAGCACAGATACGCAGTATTTT	CASSSHRHSTDTQYF
NA	NA	TRBJ1-2	TRBV19	TGTGCCAGTAGTCTCCAGGGCGGCTACACCTTC	CASSLQGGYTF
once	NA	TRBJ2-4	TRBV11-2	TGTGCCAGCAGCTTAGGCCCCAGCAAAAACATTCAGTACTTC	CASSLGPSKNIQYF
NA	NA	TRBJ2-3	TRBV13	TGTGCCAGCAGCTTAGGCCGGAGCTTCCTAACAGATACGCAGTATTTT	CASSLGRSFLTDTQYF
NA	TRBD2	TRBJ2-1	TRBV27	TGTGCCAGCAGTTTCGGGGCGGGAGAAGTTGAGCAGTTCTTC	CASSFGAGEVEQFF
NA	NA	TRBJ2-5	TRBV5-5	TGTGCCAGCAGCTTGCCCGGCAGGGAACGGGAGACCCAGTACTTC	CASSLPGRERETQYF
NA	TRBD1	TRBJ1-5	TRBV10-3	TGTGCCAGACAGGGGAGCAATCAGCCCCAGCATTTT	CARQGSNQPQHF
NA	NA	TRBJ1-1	TRBV30	TGTGCCTGGGACTTTGGGGGCATGAACACTGAAGCTTTCTTT	CAWDFGGMNTEAFF